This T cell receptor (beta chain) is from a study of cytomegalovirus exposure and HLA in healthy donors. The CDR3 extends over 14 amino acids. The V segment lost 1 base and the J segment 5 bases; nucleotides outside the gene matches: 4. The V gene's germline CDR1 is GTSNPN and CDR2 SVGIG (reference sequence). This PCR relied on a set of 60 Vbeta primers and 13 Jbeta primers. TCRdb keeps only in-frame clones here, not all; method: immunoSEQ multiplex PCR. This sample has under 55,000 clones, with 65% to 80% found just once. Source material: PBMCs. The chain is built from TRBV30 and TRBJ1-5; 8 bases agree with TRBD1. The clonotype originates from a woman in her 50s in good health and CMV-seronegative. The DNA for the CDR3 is TGTGCCTGGAGTGGGACAGGGATTTATCAGCCCCAGCATTTT. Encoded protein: CAWSGTGIYQPQHF.